The clone carrying this TCR beta chain was seen once. Its specificity is unknown. Data came from immunoSEQ multiplex PCR; TCRdb stores just in-frame clones and leaves some out. Here the sample spans some 150,000 clones, roughly 84% being singletons. The sample originates from a study of T cell responses to AZD1222 COVID-19 vaccine. Points from the study as a whole: As reported, nearly half of all spike-specific TCRs target variant regions that are unmutated. The peak T cell response came first, and repertoires were sampled only after it. Baseline seropositives among AZD1222 recipients totaled only 5 to 7.

This CDR3 contains 14 residues. The germline V gene encodes CDR1 MNHEY and CDR2 SMNVEV (reference sequence). V trimming: 6 bases; J trimming: 4 bases; junction bases outside the gene matches: 6. The clonotype originates from an adult who received the AZD1222 COVID-19 vaccine. The V gene is TRBV27, the J gene TRBJ1-5, with 7 bases lining up with TRBD1. The specimen comprised peripheral blood, sampled 28 days after the second AZD1222 dose. The CDR3 protein is CASRAGQVNQPQHF. The DNA of the CDR3 is TGTGCCAGCAGGGCCGGACAGGTGAATCAGCCCCAGCATTTT.